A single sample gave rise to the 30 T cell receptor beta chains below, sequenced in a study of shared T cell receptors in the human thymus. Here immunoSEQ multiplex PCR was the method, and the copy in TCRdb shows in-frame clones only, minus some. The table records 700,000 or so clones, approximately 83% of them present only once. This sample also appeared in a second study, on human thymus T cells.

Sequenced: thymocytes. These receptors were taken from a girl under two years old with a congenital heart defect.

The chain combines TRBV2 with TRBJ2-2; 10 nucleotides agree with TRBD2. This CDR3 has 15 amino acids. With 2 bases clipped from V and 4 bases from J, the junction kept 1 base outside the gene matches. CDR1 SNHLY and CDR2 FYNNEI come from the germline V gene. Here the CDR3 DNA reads TGTGCCAGCAGTGAAAGCGGGGGGGCCACCGGGGAGCTGTTTTTT. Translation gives CASSESGGATGELFF.

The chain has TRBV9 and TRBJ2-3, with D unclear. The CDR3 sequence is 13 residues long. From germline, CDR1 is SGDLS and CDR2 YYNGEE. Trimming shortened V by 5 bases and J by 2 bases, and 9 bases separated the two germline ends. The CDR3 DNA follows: TGTGCCAGCAGTCTCCGACACACAGATACGCAGTATTTT. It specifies CASSLRHTDTQYF.

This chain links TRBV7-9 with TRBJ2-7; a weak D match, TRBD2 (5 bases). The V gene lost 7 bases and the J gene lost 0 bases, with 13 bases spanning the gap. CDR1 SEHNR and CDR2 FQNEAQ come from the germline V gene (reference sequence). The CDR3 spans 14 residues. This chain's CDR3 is CASKKAGSSYEQYF. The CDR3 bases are TGTGCCAGCAAAAAGGCGGGCAGCTCCTACGAGCAGTACTTC.

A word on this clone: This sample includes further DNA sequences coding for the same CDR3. The CDR3 here is CASGLRSYNEQFF. DNA for the CDR3: TGTGCTAGTGGTTTAAGGAGTTACAATGAGCAGTTCTTC. The chain is built from TRBV12-5 and TRBJ2-1; D gene ambiguous. The CDR3 is made up of 13 amino acids. Germline CDR1 and CDR2: LGHNT and FRNRAP. V was trimmed by 3 bases and J by 4 bases, leaving 7 bases between them.

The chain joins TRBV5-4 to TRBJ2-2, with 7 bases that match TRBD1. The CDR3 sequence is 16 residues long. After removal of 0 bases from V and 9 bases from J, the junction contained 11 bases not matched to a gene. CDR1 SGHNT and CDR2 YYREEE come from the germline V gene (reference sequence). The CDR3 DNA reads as TGTGCCAGCAGCTTGGCAGTAGGGGGCATGCCCTGGGAGCTGTTTTTT. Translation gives CASSLAVGGMPWELFF.

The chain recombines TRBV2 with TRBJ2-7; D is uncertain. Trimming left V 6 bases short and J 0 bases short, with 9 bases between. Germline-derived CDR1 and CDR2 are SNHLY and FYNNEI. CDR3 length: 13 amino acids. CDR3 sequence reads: CASRSEYSYEQYF. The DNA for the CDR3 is TGTGCCAGCAGGTCAGAATACTCCTACGAGCAGTACTTC.

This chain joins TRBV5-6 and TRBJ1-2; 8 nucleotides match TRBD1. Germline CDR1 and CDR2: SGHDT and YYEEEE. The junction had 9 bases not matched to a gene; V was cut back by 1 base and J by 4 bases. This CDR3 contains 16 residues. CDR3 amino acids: CASSLTLPGGIYGYTF. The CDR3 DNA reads TGTGCCAGCAGCTTGACGTTGCCAGGGGGCATCTATGGCTACACCTTC. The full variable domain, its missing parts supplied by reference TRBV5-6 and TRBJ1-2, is DAGVTQSPTHLIKTRGQQVTLRCSPKSGHDTVSWYQQALGQGPQFIFQYYEEEERQRGNFPDRFSGHQFPNYSSELNVNALLLGDSALYLCASSLTLPGGIYGYTFGSGTRLTVV.

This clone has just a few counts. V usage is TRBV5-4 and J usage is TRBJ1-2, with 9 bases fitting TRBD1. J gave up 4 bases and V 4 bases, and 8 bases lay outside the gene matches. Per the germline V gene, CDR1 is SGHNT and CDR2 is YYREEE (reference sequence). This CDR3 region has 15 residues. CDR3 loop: CASSPDRGSGYGYTF. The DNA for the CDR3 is TGTGCCAGCAGCCCGGACAGGGGAAGCGGCTATGGCTACACCTTC.

The CDR3 bases are TGTGCCAGCAGTTTGGGACTAGCGGGGATACACACAGATACGCAGTATTTT. Translation gives CASSLGLAGIHTDTQYF. This chain connects TRBV27 to TRBJ2-3, with 13 bases aligning to TRBD2. V shed 3 bases and J 2 bases; nucleotides not matched to a gene: 5. CDR1 and CDR2 (germline): MNHEY, SMNVEV (reference sequence). This CDR3 has 17 residues.

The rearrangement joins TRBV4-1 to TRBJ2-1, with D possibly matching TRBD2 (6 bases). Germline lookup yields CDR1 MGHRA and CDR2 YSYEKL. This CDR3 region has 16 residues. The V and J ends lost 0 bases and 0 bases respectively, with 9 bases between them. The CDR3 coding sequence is TGCGCCAGCAGCCAAGAATTCGGGGGCTCCTACAATGAGCAGTTCTTC. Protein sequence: CASSQEFGGSYNEQFF.

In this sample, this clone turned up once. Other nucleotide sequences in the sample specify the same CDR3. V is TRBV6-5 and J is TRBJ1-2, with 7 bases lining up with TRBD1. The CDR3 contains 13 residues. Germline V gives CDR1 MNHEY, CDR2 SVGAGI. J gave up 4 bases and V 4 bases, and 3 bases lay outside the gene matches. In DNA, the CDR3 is TGTGCCAGCAGTTCCAGACAGGGCTATGGCTACACCTTC. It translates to CASSSRQGYGYTF.

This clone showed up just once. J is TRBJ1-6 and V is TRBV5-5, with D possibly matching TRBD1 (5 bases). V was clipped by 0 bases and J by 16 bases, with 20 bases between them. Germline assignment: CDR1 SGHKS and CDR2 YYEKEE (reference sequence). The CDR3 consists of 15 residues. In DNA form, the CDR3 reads TGTGCCAGCAGCTTGGGGGAGGTTCGGGGCGACGGGCTCCACTTT. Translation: CASSLGEVRGDGLHF.

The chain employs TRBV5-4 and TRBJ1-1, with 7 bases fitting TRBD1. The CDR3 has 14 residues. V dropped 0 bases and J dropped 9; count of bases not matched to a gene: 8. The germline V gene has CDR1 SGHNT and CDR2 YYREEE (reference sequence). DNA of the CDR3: TGTGCCAGCAGCTTGGACAGGGGCCGACCTCAAGCTTTCTTT. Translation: CASSLDRGRPQAFF.

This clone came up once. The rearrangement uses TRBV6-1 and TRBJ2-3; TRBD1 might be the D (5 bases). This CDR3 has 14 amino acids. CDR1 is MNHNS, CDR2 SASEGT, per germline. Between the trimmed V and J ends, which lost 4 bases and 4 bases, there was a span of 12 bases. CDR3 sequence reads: CASSARVGADTQYF. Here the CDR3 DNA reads TGTGCCAGCAGTGCCAGGGTTGGTGCAGATACGCAGTATTTT.

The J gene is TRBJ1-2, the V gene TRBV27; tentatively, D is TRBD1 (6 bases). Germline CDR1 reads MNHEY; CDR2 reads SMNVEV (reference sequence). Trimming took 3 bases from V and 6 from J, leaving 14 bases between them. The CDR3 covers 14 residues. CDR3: CASSLRTAGDGYTF. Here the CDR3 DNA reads TGTGCCAGCAGTTTGAGGACAGCGGGGGATGGCTACACCTTC.

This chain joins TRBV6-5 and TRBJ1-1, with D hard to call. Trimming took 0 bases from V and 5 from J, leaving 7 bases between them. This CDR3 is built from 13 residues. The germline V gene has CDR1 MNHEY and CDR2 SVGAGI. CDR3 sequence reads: CASSYSRDTEAFF. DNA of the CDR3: TGTGCCAGCAGTTACTCACGGGATACTGAAGCTTTCTTT.

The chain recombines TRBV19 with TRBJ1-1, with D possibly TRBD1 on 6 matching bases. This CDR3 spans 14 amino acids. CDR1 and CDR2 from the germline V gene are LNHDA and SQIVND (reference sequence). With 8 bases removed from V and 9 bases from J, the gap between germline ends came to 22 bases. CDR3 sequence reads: CASFGGPQPSKAFF. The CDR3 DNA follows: TGTGCCAGTTTCGGGGGGCCGCAACCATCGAAAGCTTTCTTT.

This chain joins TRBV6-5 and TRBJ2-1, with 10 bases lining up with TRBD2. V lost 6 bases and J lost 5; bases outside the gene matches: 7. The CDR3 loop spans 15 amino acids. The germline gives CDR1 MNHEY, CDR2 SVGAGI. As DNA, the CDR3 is TGTGCCAGCAGAACGTTAGCGGGGGGCAACAATGAGCAGTTCTTC. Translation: CASRTLAGGNNEQFF.

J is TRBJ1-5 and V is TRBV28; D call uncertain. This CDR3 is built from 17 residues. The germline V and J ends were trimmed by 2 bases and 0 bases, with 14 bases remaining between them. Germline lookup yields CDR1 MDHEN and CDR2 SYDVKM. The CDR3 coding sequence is TGTGCCAGCAGTTTAAAGTCGCCGGTTCTTAGCAATCAGCCCCAGCATTTT. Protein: CASSLKSPVLSNQPQHF.

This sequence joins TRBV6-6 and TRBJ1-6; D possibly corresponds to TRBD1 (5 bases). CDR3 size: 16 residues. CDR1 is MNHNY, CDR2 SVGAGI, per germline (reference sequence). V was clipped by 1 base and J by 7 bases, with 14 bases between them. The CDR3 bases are TGTGCCAGCAGTTACTGGCCAGGGCGTGAAAATTCACCCCTCCACTTT. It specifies CASSYWPGRENSPLHF.

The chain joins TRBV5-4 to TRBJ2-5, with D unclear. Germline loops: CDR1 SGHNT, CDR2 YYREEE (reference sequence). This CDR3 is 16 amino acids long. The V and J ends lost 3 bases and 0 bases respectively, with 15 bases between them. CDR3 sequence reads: CASSSSSDPYQETQYF. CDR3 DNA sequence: TGTGCCAGCAGCTCATCTAGTGACCCGTACCAAGAGACCCAGTACTTC.

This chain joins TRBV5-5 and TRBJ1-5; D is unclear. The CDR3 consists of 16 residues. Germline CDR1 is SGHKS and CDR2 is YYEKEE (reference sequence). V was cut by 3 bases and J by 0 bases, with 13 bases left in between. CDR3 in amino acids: CASSSTGLDSNQPQHF. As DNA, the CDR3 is TGTGCCAGCAGCTCAACCGGACTGGATAGCAATCAGCCCCAGCATTTT. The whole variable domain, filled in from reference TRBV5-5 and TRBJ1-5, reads DAGVTQSPTHLIKTRGQQVTLRCSPISGHKSVSWYQQVLGQGPQFIFQYYEKEERGRGNFPDRFSARQFPNYSSELNVNALLLGDSALYLCASSSTGLDSNQPQHFGDGTRLSIL.

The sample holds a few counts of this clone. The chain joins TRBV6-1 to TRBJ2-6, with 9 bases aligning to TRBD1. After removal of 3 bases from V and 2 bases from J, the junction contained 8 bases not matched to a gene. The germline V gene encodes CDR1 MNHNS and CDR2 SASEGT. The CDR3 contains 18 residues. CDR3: CASSDPGQGLAGANVLTF. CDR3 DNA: TGTGCCAGCAGTGATCCGGGACAGGGTCTTGCTGGGGCCAACGTCCTGACTTTC.

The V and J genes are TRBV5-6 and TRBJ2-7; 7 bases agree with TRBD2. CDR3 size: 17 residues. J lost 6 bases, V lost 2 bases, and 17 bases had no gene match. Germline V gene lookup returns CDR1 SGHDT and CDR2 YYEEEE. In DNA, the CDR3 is TGTGCCAGCAGCTTAAAAGGACTTCAGCGGGGAGTTGGCGAGCAGTACTTC. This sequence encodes CASSLKGLQRGVGEQYF.

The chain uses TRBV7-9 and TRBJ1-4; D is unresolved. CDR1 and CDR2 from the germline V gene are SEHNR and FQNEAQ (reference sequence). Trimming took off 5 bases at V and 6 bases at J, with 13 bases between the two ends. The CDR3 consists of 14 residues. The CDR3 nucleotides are TGTGCCAGCAGCCCGGGAGGATCATATGAAAAACTGTTTTTT. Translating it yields CASSPGGSYEKLFF.

The CDR3 coding sequence is TGTGCCAGCAGCTTGGCGCAGGGTGGCGGCCCCTCTTCGGCGGCTGAAGCTTTCTTT. This codes for CASSLAQGGGPSSAAEAFF. The gene calls are TRBV5-4 and TRBJ1-1, with TRBD1 as a possible D gene (5 bases). This CDR3 has 19 residues. The ends were cut back, 0 bases at V and 6 bases at J, with 27 bases in the middle. Looked up from germline, CDR1 is SGHNT and CDR2 is YYREEE (reference sequence).

CDR3 DNA sequence: TGTGCCAGCAGGACAGGGGGCGAGGCCAAAAACATTCAGTACTTC. This sequence encodes CASRTGGEAKNIQYF. This chain connects TRBV6-5 to TRBJ2-4; the match to TRBD1 covers 10 bases. Germline V CDR1 and CDR2: MNHEY, SVGAGI. CDR3 size: 15 residues. V dropped 6 bases and J dropped 1; count of bases not matched to a gene: 3.

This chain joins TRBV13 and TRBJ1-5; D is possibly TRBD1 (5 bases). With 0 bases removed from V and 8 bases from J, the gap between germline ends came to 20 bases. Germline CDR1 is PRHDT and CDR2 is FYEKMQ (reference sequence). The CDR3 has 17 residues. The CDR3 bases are TGTGCCAGCAGCTTAGGGACCCGGCGGGAACGAGGGGAGCCCCAGCATTTT. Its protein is CASSLGTRRERGEPQHF.

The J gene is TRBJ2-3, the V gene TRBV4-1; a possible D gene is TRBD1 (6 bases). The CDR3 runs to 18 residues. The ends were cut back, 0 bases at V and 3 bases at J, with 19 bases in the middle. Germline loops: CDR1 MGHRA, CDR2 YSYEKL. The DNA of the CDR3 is TGCGCCAGCAGCCAAGAGGATATAACAGGGTTGAGGACAGATACGCAGTATTTT. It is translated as CASSQEDITGLRTDTQYF.

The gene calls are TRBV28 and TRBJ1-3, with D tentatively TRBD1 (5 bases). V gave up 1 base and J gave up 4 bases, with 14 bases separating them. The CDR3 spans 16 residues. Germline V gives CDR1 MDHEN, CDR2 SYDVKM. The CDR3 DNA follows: TGTGCCAGCAGTTTATCAAAGCAGGGCCCAGGAAACACCATATATTTT. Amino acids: CASSLSKQGPGNTIYF.